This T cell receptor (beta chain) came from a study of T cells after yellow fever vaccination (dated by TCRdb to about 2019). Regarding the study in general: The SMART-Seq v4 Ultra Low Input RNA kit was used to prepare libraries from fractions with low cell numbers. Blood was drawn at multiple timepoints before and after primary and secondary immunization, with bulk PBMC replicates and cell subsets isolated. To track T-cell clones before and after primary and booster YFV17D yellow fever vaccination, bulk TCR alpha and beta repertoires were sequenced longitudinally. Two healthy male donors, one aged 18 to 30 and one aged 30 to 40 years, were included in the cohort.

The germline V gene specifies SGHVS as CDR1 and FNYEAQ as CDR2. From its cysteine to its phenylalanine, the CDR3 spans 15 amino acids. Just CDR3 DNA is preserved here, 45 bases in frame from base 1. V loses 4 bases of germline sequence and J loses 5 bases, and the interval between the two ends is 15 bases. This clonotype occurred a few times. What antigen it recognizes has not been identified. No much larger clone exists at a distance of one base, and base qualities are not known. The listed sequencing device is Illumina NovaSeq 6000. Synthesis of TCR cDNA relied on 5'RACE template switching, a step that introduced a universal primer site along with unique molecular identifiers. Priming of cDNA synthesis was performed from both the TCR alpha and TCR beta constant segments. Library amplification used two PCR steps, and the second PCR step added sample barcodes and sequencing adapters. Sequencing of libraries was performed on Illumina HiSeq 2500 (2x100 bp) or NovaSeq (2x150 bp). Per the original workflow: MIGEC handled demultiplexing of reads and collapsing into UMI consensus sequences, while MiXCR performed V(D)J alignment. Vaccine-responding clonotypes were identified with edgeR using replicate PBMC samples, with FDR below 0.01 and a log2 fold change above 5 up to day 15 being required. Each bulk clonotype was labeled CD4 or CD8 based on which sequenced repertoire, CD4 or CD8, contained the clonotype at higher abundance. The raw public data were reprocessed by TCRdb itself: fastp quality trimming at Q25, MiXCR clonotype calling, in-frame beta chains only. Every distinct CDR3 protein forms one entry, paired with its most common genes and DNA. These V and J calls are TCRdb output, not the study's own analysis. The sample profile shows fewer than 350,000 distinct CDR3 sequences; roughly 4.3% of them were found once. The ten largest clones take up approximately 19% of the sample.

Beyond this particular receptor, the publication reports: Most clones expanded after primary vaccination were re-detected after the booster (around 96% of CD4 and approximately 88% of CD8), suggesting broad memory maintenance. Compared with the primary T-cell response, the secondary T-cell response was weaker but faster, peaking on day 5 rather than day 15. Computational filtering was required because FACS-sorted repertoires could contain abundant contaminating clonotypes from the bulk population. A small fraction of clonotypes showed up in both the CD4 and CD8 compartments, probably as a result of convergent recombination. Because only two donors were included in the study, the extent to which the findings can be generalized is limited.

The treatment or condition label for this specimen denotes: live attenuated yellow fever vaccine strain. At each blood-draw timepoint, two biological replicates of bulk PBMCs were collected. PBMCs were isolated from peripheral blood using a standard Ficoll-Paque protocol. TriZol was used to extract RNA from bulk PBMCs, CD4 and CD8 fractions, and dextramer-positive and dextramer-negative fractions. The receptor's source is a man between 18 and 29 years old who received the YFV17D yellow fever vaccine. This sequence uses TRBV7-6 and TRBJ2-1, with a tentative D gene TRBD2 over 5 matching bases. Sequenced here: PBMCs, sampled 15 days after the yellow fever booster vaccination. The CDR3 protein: CASSYQARADNEQFF. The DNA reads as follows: TGTGCCAGCAGCTACCAGGCGCGGGCTGACAATGAGCAGTTCTTC.